This is a list of T cell receptor beta chains from one sample in a study of cytomegalovirus exposure and HLA in healthy donors. Only in-frame clones appear in the TCRdb table, and some are missing; sequencing was by immunoSEQ multiplex PCR. The repertoire includes 130,000 or so clones, 60% to 80% of them detected once, and approximately 4% sits in the top ten. The source material was PBMCs. The receptors were sampled from a man in his fifties in good health and CMV-seropositive. Each CDR3 is given with its conserved first and last residue. A D gene is named only where the DNA matches it firmly. Clone size is shown for a subset of rows, as once, few, many or a class of expanded clone.

d_gene: TRBD1
v_gene: TRBV10-3
abundance: .
j_gene: TRBJ1-2
CDR3nt: TGTGCCAACCGGGGGACAGGGGATTATGGCTACACCTTC
CDR3aa: CANRGTGDYGYTF

d_gene: TRBD1
v_gene: TRBV4-1
abundance: .
j_gene: TRBJ1-6
CDR3nt: TGCGCCAGCAGCCTCCGACAGGGTAATTCACCCCTCCACTTT
CDR3aa: CASSLRQGNSPLHF

d_gene: .
v_gene: TRBV11-3
abundance: .
j_gene: TRBJ1-1
CDR3nt: TGTGCCAGCAGGCTACAGGGAGAGACTGAAGCTTTCTTT
CDR3aa: CASRLQGETEAFF

d_gene: .
v_gene: TRBV6-6
abundance: .
j_gene: TRBJ1-2
CDR3nt: TGTGCCAGCAGCATCCGGCACAGGGTCTACACCTTC
CDR3aa: CASSIRHRVYTF

d_gene: TRBD1
v_gene: TRBV5-1
abundance: .
j_gene: TRBJ2-7
CDR3nt: TGCGCCAGCAGCTTCCGGGACAGGGCGTACGAGCAGTACTTC
CDR3aa: CASSFRDRAYEQYF

d_gene: TRBD2
v_gene: TRBV2
abundance: few
j_gene: TRBJ2-5
CDR3nt: TGTGCCAGCAGTGAAGGTGGGACTAGTGGGACCCAGTACTTC
CDR3aa: CASSEGGTSGTQYF

d_gene: TRBD1
v_gene: TRBV5-6
abundance: once
j_gene: TRBJ2-1
CDR3nt: TGTGCCAGCGGCTTATACACCGGGACAGACACTAATGAGCAGTTCTTC
CDR3aa: CASGLYTGTDTNEQFF

d_gene: TRBD1
v_gene: TRBV29-1
abundance: .
j_gene: TRBJ2-5
CDR3nt: TGCAGCGTTGGGGGACATACAGGGGTCCAAGAGACCCAGTACTTC
CDR3aa: CSVGGHTGVQETQYF

d_gene: .
v_gene: TRBV27
abundance: .
j_gene: TRBJ2-7
CDR3nt: TGTGCCAGCAATTATTACAGGGGAGGCGAGCAGTACTTC
CDR3aa: CASNYYRGGEQYF

d_gene: .
v_gene: TRBV6-1
abundance: .
j_gene: TRBJ2-5
CDR3nt: TGTGCCAGCAGTGGGACTATCCAAGAGACCCAGTACTTC
CDR3aa: CASSGTIQETQYF

d_gene: .
v_gene: TRBV27
abundance: .
j_gene: TRBJ1-1
CDR3nt: TGTGCCAGCAGTTTACGCAGCCGGGGCACTGAAGCTTTCTTT
CDR3aa: CASSLRSRGTEAFF

d_gene: TRBD1
v_gene: TRBV19
abundance: .
j_gene: TRBJ2-3
CDR3nt: TGTGCCAGTAGTATAGGACAGGGGATCACAGATACGCAGTATTTT
CDR3aa: CASSIGQGITDTQYF

d_gene: TRBD2
v_gene: TRBV7-9
abundance: .
j_gene: TRBJ2-1
CDR3nt: TGTTCCAGCAGCAGGACTAGCAATGAGCAGTTCTTC
CDR3aa: CSSSRTSNEQFF

d_gene: TRBD1
v_gene: TRBV19
abundance: .
j_gene: TRBJ1-3
CDR3nt: TGTGCCAGTACTGATACCTCGGGACAGGGCATCAACACCATATATTTT
CDR3aa: CASTDTSGQGINTIYF

d_gene: .
v_gene: TRBV5-1
abundance: few
j_gene: TRBJ2-5
CDR3nt: TGCGCCAGCAGCTTGATGAGGGCCGGGGAGACCCAGTACTTC
CDR3aa: CASSLMRAGETQYF

d_gene: .
v_gene: TRBV28
abundance: .
j_gene: TRBJ1-5
CDR3nt: TGTGCCAGCCTCTCGGGGAGCAATCAGCCCCAGCATTTT
CDR3aa: CASLSGSNQPQHF

d_gene: TRBD1
v_gene: TRBV2
abundance: .
j_gene: TRBJ1-1
CDR3nt: TGTGCCAGCAAAGCAGGGGGAGATGCTGAAGCTTTCTTT
CDR3aa: CASKAGGDAEAFF

d_gene: .
v_gene: TRBV10-3
abundance: .
j_gene: TRBJ2-7
CDR3nt: TGTGCCATCAGTGAGTCTCCGGTGGGGAAGCGGGCCTACGAGCAGTACTTC
CDR3aa: CAISESPVGKRAYEQYF

d_gene: .
v_gene: TRBV5-1
abundance: .
j_gene: TRBJ2-3
CDR3nt: TGCGCCAGCAGCTTGGGGAATGCGGGGCCTTCAGATACGCAGTATTTT
CDR3aa: CASSLGNAGPSDTQYF

d_gene: .
v_gene: TRBV19
abundance: .
j_gene: TRBJ1-1
CDR3nt: TGTGCCAGTAGTTCCCGCGGGGGATTAGGCACTGAAGCTTTCTTT
CDR3aa: CASSSRGGLGTEAFF

d_gene: .
v_gene: TRBV11-3
abundance: few
j_gene: TRBJ2-7
CDR3nt: TGTGCCAGCAGCTTAGATCATAGCCGGAGCTCCTACGAGCAGTACTTC
CDR3aa: CASSLDHSRSSYEQYF

d_gene: TRBD1
v_gene: TRBV7-2
abundance: .
j_gene: TRBJ2-7
CDR3nt: TGTGCCAGCAGCTTAGCGATTTTGGGACAGGCTTTAGACTTC
CDR3aa: CASSLAILGQALDF

d_gene: .
v_gene: TRBV5-6
abundance: .
j_gene: TRBJ1-3
CDR3nt: TGTGCCAGCAGCTTTAGGGCCAGGGCTATCTCTGGAAACACCATATATTTT
CDR3aa: CASSFRARAISGNTIYF

d_gene: .
v_gene: TRBV5-6
abundance: .
j_gene: TRBJ1-1
CDR3nt: TGTGCCAGCAGCCGTGGGGGGACTGAAGCTTTCTTT
CDR3aa: CASSRGGTEAFF

d_gene: .
v_gene: TRBV7-9
abundance: .
j_gene: TRBJ1-4
CDR3nt: TGTGCCAGCAGCTATTACAGAACCCAAGATGAAAAACTGTTTTTT
CDR3aa: CASSYYRTQDEKLFF

d_gene: TRBD1
v_gene: TRBV19
abundance: .
j_gene: TRBJ2-2
CDR3nt: TGTGCCAGTAGCTCCCCCGGGACAGGGGGCATCACCGGGGAGCTGTTTTTT
CDR3aa: CASSSPGTGGITGELFF

d_gene: .
v_gene: TRBV19
abundance: .
j_gene: TRBJ1-1
CDR3nt: TGTGCCAGTAGTACAGGGTTCAACACTGAAGCTTTCTTT
CDR3aa: CASSTGFNTEAFF

d_gene: TRBD1
v_gene: TRBV11-2
abundance: .
j_gene: TRBJ2-5
CDR3nt: TGTGCCAGCAGCTTCTCCGGGACAGAAGGGGAGACCCAGTACTTC
CDR3aa: CASSFSGTEGETQYF

d_gene: .
v_gene: TRBV18
abundance: .
j_gene: TRBJ2-7
CDR3nt: TGTGCCAGCTCACCCCTGGACGGGGGGCAATACGAGCAGTACTTC
CDR3aa: CASSPLDGGQYEQYF

d_gene: .
v_gene: TRBV12-5
abundance: once
j_gene: TRBJ1-3
CDR3nt: TGTGCTAGTGGTTTGGTACTAGTCTCTGGAAACACCATATATTTT
CDR3aa: CASGLVLVSGNTIYF

d_gene: TRBD1
v_gene: TRBV2
abundance: .
j_gene: TRBJ2-5
CDR3nt: TGTGCCAGCAGGGGACAGCAAGAGACCCAGTACTTC
CDR3aa: CASRGQQETQYF

d_gene: TRBD2
v_gene: TRBV2
abundance: few
j_gene: TRBJ2-1
CDR3nt: TGTGCCAGCAGTGGCGGGGGGCCTTACAATGAGCAGTTCTTC
CDR3aa: CASSGGGPYNEQFF

d_gene: TRBD1
v_gene: TRBV7-9
abundance: .
j_gene: TRBJ1-4
CDR3nt: TGTTCCAGCAGCGCGATCGACAGGGGGCTGACTAATGAAAAACTGTTTTTT
CDR3aa: CSSSAIDRGLTNEKLFF

d_gene: .
v_gene: TRBV5-6
abundance: .
j_gene: TRBJ1-3
CDR3nt: TGTGCCAGCAGCTCGCAGGGTGGTCACGAAAACACCATATATTTT
CDR3aa: CASSSQGGHENTIYF

d_gene: TRBD1
v_gene: TRBV7-8
abundance: .
j_gene: TRBJ2-2
CDR3nt: TGTGCCAGCAGCCGGACAGGGGGCCTTGCCGGGGAGCTGTTTTTT
CDR3aa: CASSRTGGLAGELFF

d_gene: .
v_gene: TRBV18
abundance: .
j_gene: TRBJ1-1
CDR3nt: TGTGCCAGCTCGGCGACAGGACCAAACACTGAAGCTTTCTTT
CDR3aa: CASSATGPNTEAFF

d_gene: TRBD1
v_gene: TRBV19
abundance: few
j_gene: TRBJ1-5
CDR3nt: TGTGCCAGTTCGGGACAGGGGGGTCAGCCCCAGCATTTT
CDR3aa: CASSGQGGQPQHF

d_gene: .
v_gene: TRBV5-6
abundance: .
j_gene: TRBJ2-7
CDR3nt: TGTGCCAGCAGCTTGGCGGGGGAGCAGTACTTC
CDR3aa: CASSLAGEQYF

d_gene: TRBD1
v_gene: TRBV10-3
abundance: few
j_gene: TRBJ2-3
CDR3nt: TGTGCCATCAGTGAGTCGGAGGGACAGGGGGTAAGAGATACGCAGTATTTT
CDR3aa: CAISESEGQGVRDTQYF

d_gene: .
v_gene: TRBV9
abundance: few
j_gene: TRBJ2-3
CDR3nt: TGTGCCAGCAGCGTAAGCTCGGGTACCACGCAGTATTTT
CDR3aa: CASSVSSGTTQYF

d_gene: .
v_gene: TRBV29-1
abundance: .
j_gene: TRBJ2-5
CDR3nt: TGCAGCGTTACTGGCGGGGTGGGGGAGACCCAGTACTTC
CDR3aa: CSVTGGVGETQYF

d_gene: TRBD1
v_gene: TRBV28
abundance: .
j_gene: TRBJ2-1
CDR3nt: TGTGCCAGCAGTTGGACAGGGCGGAATGAGCAGTTCTTC
CDR3aa: CASSWTGRNEQFF

d_gene: .
v_gene: TRBV29-1
abundance: .
j_gene: TRBJ2-3
CDR3nt: TGCAGCGTTACCCTAGATCGGGTGCAGTATTTT
CDR3aa: CSVTLDRVQYF